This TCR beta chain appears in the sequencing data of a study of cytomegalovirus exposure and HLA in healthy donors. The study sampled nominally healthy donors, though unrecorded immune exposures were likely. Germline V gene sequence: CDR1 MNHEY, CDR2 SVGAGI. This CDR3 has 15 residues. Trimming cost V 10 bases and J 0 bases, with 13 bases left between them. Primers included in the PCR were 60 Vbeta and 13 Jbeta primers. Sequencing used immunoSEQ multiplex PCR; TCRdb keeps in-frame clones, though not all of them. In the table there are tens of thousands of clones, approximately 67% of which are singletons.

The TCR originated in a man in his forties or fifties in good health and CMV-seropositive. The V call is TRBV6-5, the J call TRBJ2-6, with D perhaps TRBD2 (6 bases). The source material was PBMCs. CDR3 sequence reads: CATAWDFSGANVLTF. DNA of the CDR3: TGTGCCACCGCCTGGGACTTCTCTGGGGCCAACGTCCTGACTTTC.